The present entry profiles one TCR beta chain with its context. Time point denoted: neoterminal ileum biopsy at postoperative endoscopy, about 6 months after surgery. Assay used: immunoSEQ multiplex PCR; TCRdb lists only in-frame clones, some missing. In the table there are over 10,000 clones, 67% of which are singletons. The entry originates in a study of T cell repertoires in ileal Crohn's disease. Germline V gene sequence: CDR1 SQVTM, CDR2 ANQGSEA. V lost 3 bases, J lost 6 bases, and 11 bases lay in between. The CDR3 runs to 12 residues. The chain uses TRBV29-1 and TRBJ1-2; unclear D gene. The sequenced material came from ileal tissue. The sequence came from an adult with Crohn's disease. CDR3 bases: TGCAGCGTTGAGGACCTTAGGGATGGCTACACCTTC. Residues: CSVEDLRDGYTF.